This entry lists 19 T cell receptor beta chains sequenced from one sample in a study of shared clonotypes between healthy human individuals. This table comes from immunoSEQ multiplex PCR, and its TCRdb copy is limited to in-frame clones, with some not included. The data contain approximately 2,000,000 clones, 80% to 95% of them singletons. It was CD45RO-negative cells, positively selected for CCR7, that made up naive CD8 cells, with terminally differentiated effector memory CD45RA+ cells excluded. The sample was naive CD8+ T cells from PBMCs. All receptors derive from a man between 18 and 29 years old in good health. Some clones in this sample may be carry-over from other donors' samples.

The chain links TRBV18 to TRBJ1-5; 7 bases align to TRBD1. The CDR3 contains 17 residues. Germline CDR1 is KGHSH and CDR2 is LQKENI. V was clipped by 4 bases and J by 6 bases; unmatched bases: 15. In nucleotides, the CDR3 is TGTGCCAGCTCACACCCGGACCTAACAGGGGCTCGTCAGCCCCAGCATTTT. This translates into CASSHPDLTGARQPQHF.

The rearrangement uses TRBV7-2 and TRBJ2-7; 7 bases line up with TRBD1. This CDR3 spans 16 amino acids. V lost 5 bases and J lost 2; bases outside the gene matches: 12. In germline, CDR1 is SGHTA, CDR2 FQGNSA. Here the CDR3 reads CASSPPVRGRTYEQYF. Written as DNA, the CDR3 is TGTGCCAGCAGCCCCCCGGTAAGGGGGCGAACCTACGAGCAGTACTTC. The variable domain in full, with the rest retrieved from reference TRBV7-2 and TRBJ2-7, is GAGVSQSPSNKVTEKGKDVELRCDPISGHTALYWYRQSLGQGLEFLIYFQGNSAPDKSGLPSDRFSAERTGGSVSTLTIQRTQQEDSAVYLCASSPPVRGRTYEQYFGPGTRLTVT.

The chain joins TRBV15 to TRBJ2-5, with D possibly being TRBD2 (5 bases). Trimming took off 3 bases at V and 4 bases at J, with 9 bases between the two ends. The CDR3 loop spans 13 amino acids. Germline assignment: CDR1 LNHNV and CDR2 YYDKDF (reference sequence). CDR3 protein: CATSSGIRETQYF. The CDR3 nucleotides are TGTGCCACCAGCAGCGGGATACGAGAGACCCAGTACTTC.

The V call is TRBV25-1, the J call TRBJ2-3, with 8 bases identical to TRBD2. Per the germline V gene, CDR1 is MGHDK and CDR2 is SYGVNS. The CDR3 loop spans 17 amino acids. V lost 4 bases, J lost 1 base, and 10 bases stayed unmatched. The CDR3 DNA follows: TGTGCCAGCAGTGCTATATCACTAGCGGACCGCACAGATACGCAGTATTTT. Translation: CASSAISLADRTDTQYF. The full variable domain, rest sourced from reference TRBV25-1 and TRBJ2-3, is EADIYQTPRYLVIGTGKKITLECSQTMGHDKMYWYQQDPGMELHLIHYSYGVNSTEKGDLSSESTVSRIRTEHFPLTLESARPSHTSQYLCASSAISLADRTDTQYFGPGTRLTVL.

This sequence joins TRBV7-9 and TRBJ2-7, with D possibly TRBD1 on 6 matching bases. V lost 3 bases and J lost 0, with 12 bases in between. The CDR3 totals 15 residues. Germline CDR1 SEHNR, CDR2 FQNEAQ (reference sequence). CDR3 nucleotides: TGTGCCAGCAGCTTCGAACAGGGCATCTCCTACGAGCAGTACTTC. Amino acid sequence: CASSFEQGISYEQYF.

This sequence joins TRBV7-9 and TRBJ2-7; TRBD1 aligns across 7 bases. The CDR3 spans 13 residues. The germline gives CDR1 SEHNR, CDR2 FQNEAQ (reference sequence). The V gene end was trimmed by 9 bases and the J gene end by 1 base; junction bases not matched to a gene: 6. The CDR3 sequence is CASRGPFSYEQYF. The DNA for the CDR3 is TGTGCCAGTAGGGGGCCCTTTTCCTACGAGCAGTACTTC.

V and J are TRBV5-1 and TRBJ1-2, with 9 positions matching TRBD1. Trimming took 4 bases from V and 4 from J; bases not matched to a gene: 5. The CDR3 sequence is 14 residues long. Per the germline V gene, CDR1 is SGHRS and CDR2 is YFSETQ. The CDR3 region is CASSHPGQGYGYTF. DNA for the CDR3: TGCGCCAGCAGCCACCCGGGACAGGGCTATGGCTACACCTTC. Looking up the rest from reference TRBV5-1 and TRBJ1-2 gives the full variable domain: KAGVTQTPRYLIKTRGQQVTLSCSPISGHRSVSWYQQTPGQGLQFLFEYFSETQRNKGNFPGRFSGRQFSNSRSEMNVSTLELGDSALYLCASSHPGQGYGYTFGSGTRLTVV.

This chain uses TRBV5-6 with TRBJ2-1, with 8 bases identical to TRBD2. CDR1 and CDR2 from the germline V gene are SGHDT and YYEEEE. CDR3 size: 14 residues. The J segment lost 3 bases and the V segment lost 6 bases, leaving 5 bases of the junction unmatched. The CDR3: CASTLAGNYNEQFF. The CDR3 coding sequence is TGTGCCAGCACATTAGCGGGAAACTACAATGAGCAGTTCTTC.

This chain uses TRBV11-2 with TRBJ2-2, with D possibly TRBD2 on 5 matching bases. The CDR3 is 16 residues long. The V gene's germline CDR1 is SGHAT and CDR2 FQNNGV. V was clipped by 5 bases and J by 6 bases, with 19 bases between them. This chain's CDR3 is CASSPMSGLSSGELFF. As DNA, the CDR3 is TGTGCCAGCAGCCCCATGAGCGGTCTTAGTTCCGGGGAGCTGTTTTTT. The full variable domain, rest sourced from reference TRBV11-2 and TRBJ2-2, is EAGVAQSPRYKIIEKRQSVAFWCNPISGHATLYWYQQILGQGPKLLIQFQNNGVVDDSQLPKDRFSAERLKGVDSTLKIQPAKLEDSAVYLCASSPMSGLSSGELFFGEGSRLTVL.

V and J are TRBV6-6 and TRBJ2-1; D is possibly TRBD1 (6 bases). The CDR3 covers 13 residues. The V end lost 8 bases, the J end lost 2 bases, and 10 bases lay between the germline ends. Germline assignment: CDR1 MNHNY and CDR2 SVGAGI (reference sequence). The CDR3 nucleotides read TGTGCCAGCGCCGACAGGCCCTACAATGAGCAGTTCTTC. Its translation is CASADRPYNEQFF.

This rearrangement joins TRBV2 to TRBJ2-5, with a tentative D call TRBD2 (5 bases). Germline V CDR1 and CDR2: SNHLY, FYNNEI. With 6 bases removed from V and 1 base from J, the gap between germline ends came to 6 bases. This CDR3 spans 12 amino acids. CDR3 sequence reads: CASREGQETQYF. Written as DNA, the CDR3 is TGTGCCAGCAGAGAGGGCCAAGAGACCCAGTACTTC. Full variable domain (remainder filled in from reference TRBV2 and TRBJ2-5): EPEVTQTPSHQVTQMGQEVILRCVPISNHLYFYWYRQILGQKVEFLVSFYNNEISEKSEIFDDQFSVERPDGSNFTLKIRSTKLEDSAMYFCASREGQETQYFGPGTRLLVL.

The chain joins TRBV27 to TRBJ1-2; D unresolved. CDR3 size: 18 residues. Germline V gives CDR1 MNHEY, CDR2 SMNVEV (reference sequence). The germline V and J ends were trimmed by 2 bases and 2 bases, with 21 bases remaining between them. CDR3 loop: CASSLRFGESLWNYGYTF. CDR3 DNA sequence: TGTGCCAGCAGTTTACGGTTCGGCGAGTCCCTTTGGAACTATGGCTACACCTTC.

The chain joins TRBV9 to TRBJ1-3; D is possibly TRBD1 (5 bases). CDR3 size: 15 residues. V gave up 2 bases and J gave up 0 bases, with 9 bases separating them. Germline CDR1 and CDR2: SGDLS and YYNGEE. The CDR3 region is CASSVGRDSGNTIYF. The CDR3 DNA reads TGTGCCAGCAGCGTGGGCAGGGACTCTGGAAACACCATATATTTT. Combining the CDR3 with reference TRBV9 and TRBJ1-3 gives the whole variable domain DSGVTQTPKHLITATGQRVTLRCSPRSGDLSVYWYQQSLDQGLQFLIQYYNGEERAKGNILERFSAQQFPDLHSELNLSSLELGDSALYFCASSVGRDSGNTIYFGEGSWLTVV.

V and J are TRBV27 and TRBJ1-2, with D possibly matching TRBD1 (6 bases). Germline V CDR1 and CDR2: MNHEY, SMNVEV (reference sequence). Trimming took off 5 bases at V and 5 bases at J, with 24 bases between the two ends. The CDR3 runs 17 residues. CDR3 region: CASSPRAGAHIWYGYTF. In DNA form, the CDR3 reads TGTGCCAGCAGTCCCCGGGCAGGGGCCCATATCTGGTATGGCTACACCTTC.

The V call is TRBV5-1, the J call TRBJ2-7; 8 bases are a match to TRBD2. This CDR3 is built from 16 residues. The J segment lost 4 bases and the V segment lost 4 bases, leaving 13 bases of the junction unmatched. Per germline, CDR1 SGHRS and CDR2 YFSETQ. In nucleotides, the CDR3 is TGCGCCAGCAGCCACCCGGGTAGCGGGGCAATTTACGAGCAGTACTTC. Translated: CASSHPGSGAIYEQYF.

The gene calls are TRBV7-9 and TRBJ2-7; TRBD2 aligns across 8 bases. With V trimmed by 6 bases and J by 3 bases, 10 bases remained unmatched. CDR1 and CDR2 (germline): SEHNR, FQNEAQ (reference sequence). The CDR3 length is 15 residues. The CDR3 loop reads CASSPLSGKFYEQYF. CDR3 DNA: TGTGCCAGCAGTCCCCTTAGCGGGAAATTCTACGAGCAGTACTTC.

This rearrangement joins TRBV27 to TRBJ1-4; 8 bases agree with TRBD1. This CDR3 is built from 14 residues. The V gene's germline CDR1 is MNHEY and CDR2 SMNVEV (reference sequence). Germline trimming cut 3 bases from V and 8 bases from J; bases unmatched to any gene: 5. The CDR3 here is CASSFTGGREKLFF. DNA of the CDR3: TGTGCCAGCAGTTTTACAGGGGGACGCGAAAAACTGTTTTTT.

The chain links TRBV19 to TRBJ2-1, with TRBD2 matching over 14 bases. The germline V gene encodes CDR1 LNHDA and CDR2 SQIVND (reference sequence). Trimming took 3 bases from V and 6 from J; bases not matched to a gene: 4. There are 16 residues in the CDR3. The CDR3 spells CASSIPGLAGVNEQFF. CDR3 DNA: TGTGCCAGTAGTATCCCGGGACTAGCGGGAGTCAATGAGCAGTTCTTC.

The genes are TRBV25-1 and TRBJ2-2; TRBD2 might be the D (6 bases). CDR1 and CDR2 (germline): MGHDK, SYGVNS. The CDR3 is made up of 15 amino acids. Between the trimmed V and J ends, which lost 4 bases and 8 bases, there was a span of 17 bases. The CDR3 DNA sequence: TGTGCCAGCAGTGCGAAAGGGACTTACCAGGGGGAGCTGTTTTTT. Protein sequence: CASSAKGTYQGELFF.